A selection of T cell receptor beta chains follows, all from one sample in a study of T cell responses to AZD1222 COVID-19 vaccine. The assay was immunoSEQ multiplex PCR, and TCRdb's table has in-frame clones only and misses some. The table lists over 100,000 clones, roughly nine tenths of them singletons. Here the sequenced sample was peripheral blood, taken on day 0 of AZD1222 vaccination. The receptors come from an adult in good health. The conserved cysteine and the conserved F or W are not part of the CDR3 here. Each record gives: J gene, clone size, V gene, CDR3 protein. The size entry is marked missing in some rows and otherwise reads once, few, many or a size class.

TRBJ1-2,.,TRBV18,ASSSLAGYT
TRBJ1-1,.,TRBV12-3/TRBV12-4,ASSLGLTEAF
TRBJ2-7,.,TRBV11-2,ASSLDLDRGNYEQY
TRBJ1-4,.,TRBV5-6,ASSGGQRDSEKLF
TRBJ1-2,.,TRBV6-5,ASSKTGLQTQGYT
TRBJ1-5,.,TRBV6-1,ASSARQGATGQPQH
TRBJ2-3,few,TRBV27,ASAKGGQGTDTQY
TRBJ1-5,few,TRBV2,ASSGQLNQPQH
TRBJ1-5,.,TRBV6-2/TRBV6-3,ASSSDLHNQPQH
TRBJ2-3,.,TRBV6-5,ASGPGGSTDTQY
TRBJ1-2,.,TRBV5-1,ASSDGHPAGYGYT
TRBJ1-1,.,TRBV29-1,SVVQGTRGKAF
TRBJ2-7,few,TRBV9,ASSATVSYEQY
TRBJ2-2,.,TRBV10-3,ASLSGVEVSGELF
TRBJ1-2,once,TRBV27,ASSSRDRENYGYT
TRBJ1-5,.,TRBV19,ASSPQGGSQPQH
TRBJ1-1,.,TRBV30,AWSPDRVAF
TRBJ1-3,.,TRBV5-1,ASSLGTADSGNTIY
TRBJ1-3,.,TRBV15,ATSRDYGAGNTIY
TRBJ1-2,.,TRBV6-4,ASSAPSLANYGYT
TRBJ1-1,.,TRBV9,ASSALPKTEAF
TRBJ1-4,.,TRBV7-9,ASSPPGAGANEKLF
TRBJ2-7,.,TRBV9,ASSARGYEQY
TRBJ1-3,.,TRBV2,ASTQKGGGNTIY
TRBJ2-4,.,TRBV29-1,SVAGSGTHNGAKNIQY
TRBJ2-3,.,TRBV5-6,ASSRGLAGLADTQY
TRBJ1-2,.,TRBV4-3,ASSQDTGRQYGYT
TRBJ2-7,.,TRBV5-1,ASSQAPLGQGGSYEQY
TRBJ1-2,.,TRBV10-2,ASSSTADYGYT
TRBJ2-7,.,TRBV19,ATQRTGTHYEQY
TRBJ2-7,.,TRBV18,ASSPLTATYEQY
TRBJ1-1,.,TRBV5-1,ASSLGPQPGPEAF
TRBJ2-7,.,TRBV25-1,ASSGGKAREQY
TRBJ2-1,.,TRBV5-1,ASSLEGGVNNEQF
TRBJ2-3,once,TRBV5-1,ASSSSDILRDTQY
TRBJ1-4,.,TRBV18,ASCREEVDEKLF
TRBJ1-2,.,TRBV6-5,ASSYFRRGAAYGYT
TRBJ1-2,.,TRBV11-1,ASSSGANYGYT
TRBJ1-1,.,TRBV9,ASSVGPFMNTEAF
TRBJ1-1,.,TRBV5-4,ASSRTGLGLEFVAF
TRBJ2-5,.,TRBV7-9,ASSLRSGRQETQY
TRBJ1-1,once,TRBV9,ASSVAEGRAEAF
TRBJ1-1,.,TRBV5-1,ASRLVQGEAF
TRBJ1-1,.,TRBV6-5,ASSYGLFGVNTEAF
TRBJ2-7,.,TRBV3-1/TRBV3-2,ASSQDRGNEQY
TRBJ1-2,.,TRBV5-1,ASSLVGGEGYT
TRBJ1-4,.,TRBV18,ASSPQAEGLNEKLF
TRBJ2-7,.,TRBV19,ASSIRPGDSYEQY
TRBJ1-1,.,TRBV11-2,ASSWGTASTEAF
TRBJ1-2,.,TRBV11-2,ASSSGLGRGYT
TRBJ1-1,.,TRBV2,ASTFRAPGTSEAF
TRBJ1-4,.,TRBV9,ASSVGNRVRTNEKLF
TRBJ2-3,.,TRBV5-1,ASSGAQGLGTDTQY